The clone carrying this T cell receptor beta chain came up once. In the source study's methods: Amplified reference gene primers provided the basis for estimating nucleated cell counts. The data were produced by immunoSEQ multiplex PCR, yet TCRdb's version contains in-frame clones alone and is incomplete. V, J and clone size are those of that table, while D and trimming were read from the DNA. The sample contains about 200,000 clones, around nine tenths of which appear only once. The V gene end was trimmed by 4 bases and the J gene end by 2 bases; junction bases not matched to a gene: 15. The CDR3 has 18 residues. Germline V gene lookup returns CDR1 SGHRS and CDR2 YFSETQ. The data derive from a study of blood T cell repertoires in COVID-19. Study details: Researchers got acute and convalescent COVID-19 samples from the United States, Italy and Spain. Nucleic acid was either cDNA or gDNA, and it came from T cells, B-cell-depleted T cells, or PBMCs.

The receptor's source is a man in his sixties with acute or convalescent COVID-19. The chain has TRBV5-1 and TRBJ2-3; TRBD2 matches at 8 bases. The sample consisted of peripheral blood. DNA for the CDR3: TGCGCCAGCAGCCCCCAGGCCGGGCGGGGGGCCCTCACAGATACGCAGTATTTT. Encoded protein: CASSPQAGRGALTDTQYF.